These 26 T cell receptor beta chains were all obtained from the same sample, sequenced in a study of blood T cell repertoires in COVID-19. TCRdb's table, derived via immunoSEQ multiplex PCR, lists solely in-frame clones and lacks some. This sample has some 80,000 clones, with about 80% found just once. The specimen was peripheral blood. The source is a woman between 40 and 55 years old with active or convalescent COVID-19.

This clone was detected many times. The identical CDR3 is also encoded by other nucleotide sequences in the sample. The chain joins TRBV6-6 to TRBJ1-5, with D unresolved. The V end was cut by 2 bases, the J end by 2 bases, with 7 bases between. This CDR3 has 14 residues. The germline V gene has CDR1 MNHNY and CDR2 SVGAGI (reference sequence). CDR3 protein: CASSYAEGNQPQHF. The CDR3 region has the DNA TGTGCCAGCAGTTACGCTGAGGGCAATCAGCCCCAGCATTTT.

V usage is TRBV5-6 and J usage is TRBJ2-2, with D uncertain. Trimming removed 0 bases from V and 2 bases from J, with 5 bases in between. Germline V gene lookup returns CDR1 SGHDT and CDR2 YYEEEE. The CDR3 is 14 residues long. CDR3 region: CASSLGSNTGELFF. The CDR3 bases are TGTGCCAGCAGCTTGGGTAGTAACACCGGGGAGCTGTTTTTT. Variable domain in full (rest from reference TRBV5-6 and TRBJ2-2): DAGVTQSPTHLIKTRGQQVTLRCSPKSGHDTVSWYQQALGQGPQFIFQYYEEEERQRGNFPDRFSGHQFPNYSSELNVNALLLGDSALYLCASSLGSNTGELFFGEGSRLTVL.

This chain connects TRBV6-6 to TRBJ2-1; 13 bases line up with TRBD2. The germline V gene has CDR1 MNHNY and CDR2 SVGAGI (reference sequence). Trimming at V came to 6 bases and at J to 6 bases, leaving 5 bases not matched to a gene. CDR3 length equals 15 residues. CDR3 DNA sequence: TGTGCCAGCAGGCGACTAGCGGGAGGTTTCAATGAGCAGTTCTTC. Its translation: CASRRLAGGFNEQFF.

V is TRBV7-2 and J is TRBJ1-2, with D tentatively TRBD1 (6 bases). CDR3 size: 14 residues. CDR1 is SGHTA, CDR2 FQGNSA, per germline. Trimming took 4 bases from V and 6 from J, leaving 15 bases between them. As DNA, the CDR3 is TGTGCCAGCAGCTCCCGCGACAGGTTGAATGGCTACACCTTC. It yields the protein CASSSRDRLNGYTF.

V and J are TRBV7-9 and TRBJ1-3; a possible D gene is TRBD1 (5 bases). Trimming left V 5 bases short and J 2 bases short, with 16 bases between. The germline V gene has CDR1 SEHNR and CDR2 FQNEAQ (reference sequence). The CDR3 loop spans 16 amino acids. The CDR3 region is CASSQTRDYAGNTIYF. Written as DNA, the CDR3 is TGTGCCAGCAGCCAAACCAGGGACTACGCTGGAAACACCATATATTTT.

This clone was detected a few times. The rearrangement links TRBV11-2 to TRBJ2-2, with 7 nucleotides matching TRBD2. Germline CDR1 SGHAT, CDR2 FQNNGV. The CDR3 is made up of 17 amino acids. The J segment lost 3 bases and the V segment lost 6 bases, leaving 13 bases of the junction unmatched. DNA for the CDR3: TGTGCCAGCAGTTTTAAGATTGGCGGGAGTGACACCGGGGAGCTGTTTTTT. Amino acids: CASSFKIGGSDTGELFF.

V is TRBV28 and J is TRBJ1-1; D perhaps matches TRBD1 (5 bases). Trimming took 2 bases from V and 2 from J, leaving 9 bases between them. The CDR3 has 14 amino acids. Germline lookup yields CDR1 MDHEN and CDR2 SYDVKM. In nucleotides, the CDR3 is TGTGCCAGCAGTTTAGAACAGGTTAACACTGAAGCTTTCTTT. Amino acids: CASSLEQVNTEAFF.

The chain recombines TRBV3-1 (or the pseudogene TRBV3-2) with TRBJ1-2; 7 nucleotides match TRBD1. CDR1 is LGHDT, CDR2 YNNKEL, per germline (reference sequence). This CDR3 is built from 13 residues. V trimming: 1 base; J trimming: 14 bases; junction bases outside the gene matches: 10. The CDR3 nucleotides are TGTGCCAGCAGCCAAGGAGGGGGCGTGGGTAATACCTTC. Translating gives CASSQGGGVGNTF.

This sequence joins TRBV6-5 and TRBJ1-5, with TRBD1 matching over 10 bases. After removal of 7 bases from V and 2 bases from J, the junction contained 5 bases not matched to a gene. The CDR3 is made up of 15 amino acids. Germline CDR1 MNHEY, CDR2 SVGAGI. CDR3 region: CASTAGTGGNQPQHF. The CDR3 DNA follows: TGTGCCAGCACCGCCGGGACAGGGGGCAATCAGCCCCAGCATTTT.

A word on this clone: Additional DNA sequences in this sample encode the identical CDR3. V is TRBV5-1 and J is TRBJ2-3; D is possibly TRBD2 (5 bases). Germline assignment: CDR1 SGHRS and CDR2 YFSETQ. The ends were cut back, 5 bases at V and 2 bases at J, with 12 bases in the middle. The CDR3 has 14 amino acids. DNA of the CDR3: TGCGCCAGCAGGCCAGGACTGGTCACAGATACGCAGTATTTT. Its translation is CASRPGLVTDTQYF.

The chain has TRBV7-3 and TRBJ2-1; perhaps TRBD2 as D (6 bases). V lost 2 bases and J lost 5, with 13 bases in between. The CDR3 totals 15 residues. Per germline, CDR1 SGHTA and CDR2 FQGTGA. Written as DNA, the CDR3 is TGTGCCAGCAGCTTAGGGGGGATGGTTGACAATGAGCAGTTCTTC. Amino acid sequence: CASSLGGMVDNEQFF.

This sequence joins TRBV30 and TRBJ1-1, with D unresolved. Germline V gives CDR1 GTSNPN, CDR2 SVGIG (reference sequence). The CDR3 runs to 12 residues. Trimming stripped 0 bases from V and 7 bases from J, with 9 bases between. In DNA form, the CDR3 reads TGTGCCTGGAGTGTACCCAGACATGAAGCTTTCTTT. Protein product: CAWSVPRHEAFF.

This clone was seen only a few times. The V and J genes are TRBV30 and TRBJ1-2; TRBD1 might be the D (6 bases). The germline V and J ends were trimmed by 3 bases and 2 bases, with 19 bases remaining between them. The CDR3 is 16 amino acids. CDR1 is GTSNPN and CDR2 is SVGIG in the germline V gene (reference sequence). The CDR3 DNA reads as TGTGCCTGGAGATCTACAGGGAGCCCCTTGAACTATGGCTACACCTTC. Translating it yields CAWRSTGSPLNYGYTF.

The chain employs TRBV2 and TRBJ1-3, with D perhaps matching TRBD1 (6 bases). This CDR3 comprises 14 residues. Per the germline V gene, CDR1 is SNHLY and CDR2 is FYNNEI. V was cut by 6 bases and J by 2 bases, with 11 bases left in between. The CDR3 bases are TGTGCCAGCAGACACAGGGATGCTGGAAACACCATATATTTT. It specifies CASRHRDAGNTIYF.

CDR3 protein: CASSLRLAGPYEQYF. The CDR3 DNA reads as TGCGCCAGCAGCTTACGCCTTGCGGGCCCCTACGAGCAGTACTTC. This chain joins TRBV5-1 and TRBJ2-7, with D tentatively TRBD2 (5 bases). The CDR3 covers 15 residues. Trimming took off 2 bases at V and 2 bases at J, with 14 bases between the two ends. The germline V gene encodes CDR1 SGHRS and CDR2 YFSETQ. Complete variable domain (other parts from reference TRBV5-1 and TRBJ2-7): KAGVTQTPRYLIKTRGQQVTLSCSPISGHRSVSWYQQTPGQGLQFLFEYFSETQRNKGNFPGRFSGRQFSNSRSEMNVSTLELGDSALYLCASSLRLAGPYEQYFGPGTRLTVT.

V is TRBV7-2 and J is TRBJ2-7, with TRBD1 matching 11 bases. The CDR3 is 16 residues long. V lost 8 bases, J lost 3 bases, and 12 bases stayed unmatched. The germline V gene encodes CDR1 SGHTA and CDR2 FQGNSA. Here the CDR3 DNA reads TGTGCCAGCGACCGTCGAGGCGGGACAGGGGGCTACGAGCAGTACTTC. This codes for CASDRRGGTGGYEQYF.

This clone has just a few counts. The chain combines TRBV28 with TRBJ2-7, with D uncertain. This CDR3 comprises 12 residues. Between the trimmed V and J ends, which lost 3 bases and 4 bases, there was a span of 7 bases. In germline, CDR1 is MDHEN, CDR2 SYDVKM. DNA for the CDR3: TGTGCCAGCAGTTTTGTACGGTACGAGCAGTACTTC. It encodes CASSFVRYEQYF.

The chain links TRBV19 to TRBJ1-4; D not resolved. This CDR3 has 13 residues. Germline V lookup: CDR1 LNHDA, CDR2 SQIVND (reference sequence). V lost 3 bases, J lost 12 bases, and 14 bases lay in between. In DNA form, the CDR3 reads TGTGCCAGTAGTATCCCTCATCGGGAAGAACTGTTTTTT. Translated, it gives CASSIPHREELFF.

This clone was seen a single time. This chain joins TRBV28 and TRBJ2-3; 11 nucleotides align to TRBD2. Germline V gives CDR1 MDHEN, CDR2 SYDVKM. The CDR3 runs 17 residues. The J segment lost 1 base and the V segment lost 1 base, leaving 4 bases of the junction unmatched. CDR3 sequence: CASSLLLAGDGTDTQYF. The CDR3 DNA sequence: TGTGCCAGCAGTTTATTACTAGCGGGAGATGGCACAGATACGCAGTATTTT.

V gene TRBV28 combines with J gene TRBJ1-1; weak D call: TRBD1 (5 bases). Trimming shortened V by 3 bases and J by 1 base, and 12 bases separated the two germline ends. CDR1 and CDR2 from the germline V gene are MDHEN and SYDVKM. The CDR3 extends over 15 amino acids. The CDR3 reads CASSLAGLGNTEAFF. CDR3 sequence (DNA): TGTGCCAGCAGTTTGGCAGGGCTGGGGAACACTGAAGCTTTCTTT.

V and J are TRBV25-1 and TRBJ2-7; TRBD2 might be the D (5 bases). The CDR3 is 13 residues long. Trimming took 2 bases from V and 2 from J, leaving 7 bases between them. Germline CDR1 reads MGHDK; CDR2 reads SYGVNS. The CDR3 coding sequence is TGTGCCAGCAGTGAAGAGGGCCCCTACGAGCAGTACTTC. It codes for CASSEEGPYEQYF.

This chain joins TRBV28 and TRBJ2-1; the match to TRBD2 covers 7 bases. Germline V gene data show CDR1 as MDHEN and CDR2 as SYDVKM. V lost 6 bases and J lost 0; bases outside the gene matches: 5. This CDR3 has 15 residues. CDR3 amino acids: CASSSRDYSYNEQFF. The CDR3 nucleotides read TGTGCCAGCAGCAGCCGGGACTACTCCTACAATGAGCAGTTCTTC.

This sequence joins TRBV9 and TRBJ2-1, with 13 positions matching TRBD2. This CDR3 is 17 amino acids long. With V trimmed by 0 bases and J by 3 bases, 3 bases remained unmatched. The germline V gene encodes CDR1 SGDLS and CDR2 YYNGEE. DNA of the CDR3: TGTGCCAGCAGCGTAGAGGGACTAGCGGGGAACTACAATGAGCAGTTCTTC. It specifies CASSVEGLAGNYNEQFF.

This chain links TRBV2 with TRBJ2-3; 9 nucleotides agree with TRBD2. Germline values: CDR1 SNHLY, CDR2 FYNNEI. The J segment lost 1 base and the V segment lost 3 bases, leaving 8 bases of the junction unmatched. This CDR3 region has 17 residues. Here the CDR3 reads CASSDRGRLAGTDTQYF. CDR3 DNA sequence: TGTGCCAGCAGTGACCGCGGAAGACTAGCGGGCACAGATACGCAGTATTTT.

V gene TRBV28 combines with J gene TRBJ2-7; no clear D. The CDR3 sequence is 13 residues long. The V and J ends lost 6 bases and 3 bases respectively, with 12 bases between them. Germline V gene data show CDR1 as MDHEN and CDR2 as SYDVKM. CDR3 residues: CASRLGRNYEQYF. The CDR3, as DNA: TGTGCCAGCAGGTTGGGCAGGAACTACGAGCAGTACTTC.

This rearrangement joins TRBV7-9 to TRBJ1-5, with 7 bases fitting TRBD1. J lost 6 bases, V lost 5 bases, and 7 bases had no gene match. The germline V gene has CDR1 SEHNR and CDR2 FQNEAQ (reference sequence). The CDR3 is 14 amino acids. CDR3 protein: CASSRGQAGQPQHF. For the CDR3, the DNA is TGTGCCAGCAGCCGCGGACAGGCGGGTCAGCCCCAGCATTTT.